The 11 T cell receptor beta chains listed next were all sequenced from one sample in a study of blood T cell repertoires in COVID-19. The data were produced by immunoSEQ multiplex PCR, yet TCRdb's version contains in-frame clones alone and is incomplete. The sample contains approximately 220,000 clones, around 90% of which appear only once. Sequencing was done on a sample of PBMCs or T cells enriched from blood (not recorded which). The receptors shown here come from a woman aged 25-40 years with acute COVID-19.

V is TRBV4-3 and J is TRBJ1-6; D might be TRBD1 (5 bases). CDR3 length equals 14 residues. V was clipped by 4 bases and J by 8 bases, with 12 bases between them. Germline CDR1 LGHNA, CDR2 YSLEER. The CDR3 nucleotides are TGCGCCAGCAGCCGTATCAGGGAGGATTCACCCCTCCACTTT. Protein product: CASSRIREDSPLHF.

The gene calls are TRBV11-2 and TRBJ1-2; no clear D gene. The CDR3 consists of 14 residues. Trimming stripped 2 bases from V and 5 bases from J, with 12 bases between. Germline values: CDR1 SGHAT, CDR2 FQNNGV. CDR3 loop: CASSLSQNAYGYTF. CDR3 bases: TGTGCCAGCAGCTTATCCCAGAATGCTTATGGCTACACCTTC.

The J gene is TRBJ1-2, the V gene TRBV5-6; 9 bases align to TRBD1. After removal of 1 base from V and 6 bases from J, the junction contained 10 bases not matched to a gene. Per the germline V gene, CDR1 is SGHDT and CDR2 is YYEEEE. This CDR3 spans 16 amino acids. CDR3 nucleotide sequence: TGTGCCAGCAGCTTGTCTACAGGGGGCGTAGTAAATGGCTACACCTTC. Encoded protein: CASSLSTGGVVNGYTF.

With regard to this clone: The same CDR3 also results from other DNA sequences found in this sample. The chain uses TRBV3-1 (or the pseudogene TRBV3-2) and TRBJ1-1; D gene uncertain. V lost 4 bases, J lost 1 base, and 7 bases lay in between. CDR3 length: 13 residues. Germline assignment: CDR1 LGHDT and CDR2 YNNKEL (reference sequence). In DNA, the CDR3 is TGTGCCAGCAGCCTATCGGGGAACACTGAAGCTTTCTTT. Translation gives CASSLSGNTEAFF.

This clone appeared once. The rearrangement links TRBV6-5 to TRBJ1-5, with D perhaps TRBD1 (6 bases). Germline CDR1 and CDR2: MNHEY and SVGAGI. The CDR3 has 15 amino acids. Trimming stripped 1 base from V and 4 bases from J, with 11 bases between. This chain's CDR3 is CASSYWAGDNQPQHF. The CDR3 DNA sequence: TGTGCCAGCAGTTACTGGGCAGGGGATAATCAGCCCCAGCATTTT.

V and J are TRBV7-2 and TRBJ1-2; 7 bases agree with TRBD1. Per germline, CDR1 SGHTA and CDR2 FQGNSA. Germline trimming cut 6 bases from V and 3 bases from J; bases unmatched to any gene: 7. The CDR3 is 14 residues long. CDR3 bases: TGTGCCAGCAGTGCTCATCAGGGGGACTATGGCTACACCTTC. Translated: CASSAHQGDYGYTF.

The rearrangement links TRBV4-3 to TRBJ1-4, with D tentatively TRBD1 (6 bases). Trimming shortened V by 4 bases and J by 0 bases, and 12 bases separated the two germline ends. Germline lookup yields CDR1 LGHNA and CDR2 YSLEER. The CDR3 totals 16 residues. The CDR3 region is CASSLGGDATNEKLFF. The CDR3, as DNA: TGCGCCAGCAGCCTAGGGGGGGATGCAACTAATGAAAAACTGTTTTTT.

This chain connects TRBV11-2 to TRBJ2-7; 9 positions match TRBD1. CDR3 length: 14 residues. Germline V lookup: CDR1 SGHAT, CDR2 FQNNGV. J gave up 2 bases and V 5 bases, and 4 bases lay outside the gene matches. The CDR3 sequence: CASSPGQGPYEQYF. The CDR3, as DNA: TGTGCCAGCAGCCCAGGACAGGGGCCCTACGAGCAGTACTTC.

This clone was seen many times. The rearrangement uses TRBV4-1 and TRBJ1-1, with a tentative D call TRBD1 (5 bases). The CDR3 is 13 amino acids. V lost 0 bases and J lost 8, with 10 bases in between. Germline CDR1 and CDR2: MGHRA and YSYEKL. Here the CDR3 DNA reads TGCGCCAGCAGCCAAGATAGGGGCAGGGAAGCTTTCTTT. This gives the protein CASSQDRGREAFF.

The chain recombines TRBV4-1 with TRBJ1-2, with D possibly matching TRBD1 (5 bases). The CDR3 covers 14 residues. In germline, CDR1 is MGHRA, CDR2 YSYEKL. Between the trimmed V and J ends, which lost 8 bases and 3 bases, there was a span of 16 bases. CDR3: CASCPPQGHYGYTF. CDR3 DNA: TGCGCCAGCTGCCCCCCCCAGGGCCACTATGGCTACACCTTC.

This clone appeared a few times. Other DNA sequences in the sample encode the same CDR3. This chain joins TRBV3-1 (or the pseudogene TRBV3-2) and TRBJ2-7, with 10 bases fitting TRBD1. After removal of 3 bases from V and 2 bases from J, the junction contained 1 base not matched to a gene. In germline, CDR1 is LGHDT, CDR2 YNNKEL (reference sequence). The CDR3 loop spans 14 amino acids. The CDR3 loop reads CASSQGTGAYEQYF. Written as DNA, the CDR3 is TGTGCCAGCAGCCAGGGGACAGGGGCCTACGAGCAGTACTTC.